This TCR beta chain was observed in a study of HIV-infected patients and healthy controls. The CDR3 consists of 16 residues. The V gene end was trimmed by 6 bases and the J gene end by 3 bases; junction bases not matched to a gene: 13. Germline CDR1 LNHDA, CDR2 SQIVND (reference sequence). TCRdb independently ran MiXCR on the 5' RACE reads; one entry per CDR3 protein. The sample shows 65,000 to 70,000 distinct CDR3 sequences, 15% to 20% of them seen only once. Sequencing input: CD4+ T cells from blood. This receptor was identified in a human donor in good health. The gene calls are TRBV19 and TRBJ2-7, with 8 bases that match TRBD1. For the CDR3, the DNA is TGTGCCAGTAGCGCAACGAGGACAGGGTCCCGCTACGAGCAGTACTTC. Translation gives CASSATRTGSRYEQYF.